This T cell receptor beta chain was obtained from a study of blood T cell repertoires in COVID-19. As for the study in general: Sources were T cells, B-cell-depleted T cells, or PBMCs; the material itself was cDNA or gDNA.

The data were produced by immunoSEQ multiplex PCR, yet TCRdb's version contains in-frame clones alone and is incomplete. The table includes about 230,000 clones, 85% to 90% detected once. The V gene's germline CDR1 is SGHDN and CDR2 FVKESK. J was trimmed by 9 bases and V by 2 bases; bases with no gene match: 9. The CDR3 loop spans 16 amino acids. The material sequenced was PBMCs or T cells enriched from blood (not recorded which). The V gene is TRBV14, the J gene TRBJ2-1, with 11 bases identical to TRBD2. The TCR originated in a woman aged 30 to 39 with acute COVID-19. For the CDR3, the DNA is TGTGCCAGCAGCCAAACCGTACTAGCGGGGGTAGGTGAGCAGTTCTTC. The encoded protein is CASSQTVLAGVGEQFF.